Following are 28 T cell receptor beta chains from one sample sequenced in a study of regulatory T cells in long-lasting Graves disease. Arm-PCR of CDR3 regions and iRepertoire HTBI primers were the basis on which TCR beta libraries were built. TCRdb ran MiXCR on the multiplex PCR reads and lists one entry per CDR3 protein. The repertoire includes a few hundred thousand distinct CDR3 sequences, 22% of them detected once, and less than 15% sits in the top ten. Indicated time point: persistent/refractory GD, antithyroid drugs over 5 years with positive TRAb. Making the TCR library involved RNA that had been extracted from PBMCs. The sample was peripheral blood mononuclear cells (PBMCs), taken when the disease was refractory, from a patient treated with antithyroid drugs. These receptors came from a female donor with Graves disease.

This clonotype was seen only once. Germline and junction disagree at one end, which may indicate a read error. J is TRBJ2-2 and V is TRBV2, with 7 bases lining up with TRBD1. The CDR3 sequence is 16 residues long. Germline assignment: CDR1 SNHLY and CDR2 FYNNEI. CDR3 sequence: CASKSSGQKNTGELFF. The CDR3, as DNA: TGCGCCAGCAAATCCTCGGGACAGAAGAACACCGGGGAGCTGTTTTTT. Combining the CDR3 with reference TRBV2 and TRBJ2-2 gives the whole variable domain EPEVTQTPSHQVTQMGQEVILRCVPISNHLYFYWYRQILGQKVEFLVSFYNNEISEKSEIFDDQFSVERPDGSNFTLKIRSTKLEDSAMYFCASKSSGQKNTGELFFGEGSRLTVL.

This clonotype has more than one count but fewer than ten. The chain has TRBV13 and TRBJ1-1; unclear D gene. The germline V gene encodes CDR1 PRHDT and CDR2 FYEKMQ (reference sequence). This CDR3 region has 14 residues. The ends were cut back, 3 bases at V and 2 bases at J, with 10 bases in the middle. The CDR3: CASSFLRANTEAFF. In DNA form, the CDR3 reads TGTGCCAGCAGCTTTTTACGGGCCAACACTGAAGCTTTCTTT. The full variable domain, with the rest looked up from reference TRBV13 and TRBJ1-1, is AAGVIQSPRHLIKEKRETATLKCYPIPRHDTVYWYQQGPGQDPQFLISFYEKMQSDKGSIPDRFSAQQFSDYHSELNMSSLELGDSALYFCASSFLRANTEAFFGQGTRLTVV.

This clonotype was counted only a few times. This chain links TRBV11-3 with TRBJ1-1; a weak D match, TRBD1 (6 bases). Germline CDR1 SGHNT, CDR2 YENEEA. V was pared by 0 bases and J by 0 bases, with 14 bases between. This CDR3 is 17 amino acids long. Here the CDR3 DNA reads TGTGCCAGCAGCTTAGAATTGGACAGTTACATGAACACTGAAGCTTTCTTT. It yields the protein CASSLELDSYMNTEAFF. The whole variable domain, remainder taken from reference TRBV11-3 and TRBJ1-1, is EAGVVQSPRYKIIEKKQPVAFWCNPISGHNTLYWYLQNLGQGPELLIRYENEEAVDDSQLPKDRFSAERLKGVDSTLKIQPAELGDSAVYLCASSLELDSYMNTEAFFGQGTRLTVV.

CDR3 sequence (DNA): TGTGCCAGCAGCTCCGGACAGTTCCGAGTTGGCTACACCTTC. This encodes CASSSGQFRVGYTF. The chain links TRBV7-9 to TRBJ1-2; perhaps TRBD1 as D (6 bases). The ends were cut back, 4 bases at V and 7 bases at J, with 16 bases in the middle. CDR3 length: 14 amino acids. Germline values: CDR1 SEHNR, CDR2 FQNEAQ (reference sequence). The whole variable domain, filled in from reference TRBV7-9 and TRBJ1-2, reads DTGVSQNPRHKITKRGQNVTFRCDPISEHNRLYWYRQTLGQGPEFLTYFQNEAQLEKSRLLSDRFSAERPKGSFSTLEIQRTEQGDSAMYLCASSSGQFRVGYTFGSGTRLTVV.

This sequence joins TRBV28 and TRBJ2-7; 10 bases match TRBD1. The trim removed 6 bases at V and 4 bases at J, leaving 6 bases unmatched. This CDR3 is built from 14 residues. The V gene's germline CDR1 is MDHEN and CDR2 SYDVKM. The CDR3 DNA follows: TGTGCCAGCAGACCGGACAGGGGGGTGTACGAGCAGTACTTC. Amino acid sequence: CASRPDRGVYEQYF.

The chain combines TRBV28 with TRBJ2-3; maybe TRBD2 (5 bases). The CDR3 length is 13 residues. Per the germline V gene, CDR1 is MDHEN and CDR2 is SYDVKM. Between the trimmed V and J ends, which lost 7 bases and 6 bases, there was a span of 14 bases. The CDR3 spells CASNSLPGDTQYF. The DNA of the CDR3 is TGTGCCAGCAACAGTCTCCCGGGGGATACGCAGTATTTT. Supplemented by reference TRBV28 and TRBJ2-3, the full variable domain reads DVKVTQSSRYLVKRTGEKVFLECVQDMDHENMFWYRQDPGLGLRLIYFSYDVKMKEKGDIPEGYSVSREKKERFSLILESASTNQTSMYLCASNSLPGDTQYFGPGTRLTVL.

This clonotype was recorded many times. This chain's CDR3 is CASSPWDGRVTQYF. The DNA for the CDR3 is TGTGCCAGCAGCCCCTGGGACGGCCGGGTGACCCAGTACTTC. The chain carries TRBV11-2 and TRBJ2-5, with D perhaps TRBD1 or TRBD2 (5 bases each). With 5 bases removed from V and 7 bases from J, the gap between germline ends came to 17 bases. Per germline, CDR1 SGHAT and CDR2 FQNNGV. The CDR3 runs 14 residues.

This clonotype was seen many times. The CDR3: CASSYEGTGVAEQYF. As DNA, the CDR3 is TGTGCCAGCAGTTACGAAGGGACAGGGGTTGCCGAGCAGTACTTC. This chain connects TRBV6-5 to TRBJ2-7, with 10 positions matching TRBD1. This CDR3 has 15 amino acids. Germline V gene lookup returns CDR1 MNHEY and CDR2 SVGAGI. J was trimmed by 6 bases and V by 2 bases; bases with no gene match: 7.

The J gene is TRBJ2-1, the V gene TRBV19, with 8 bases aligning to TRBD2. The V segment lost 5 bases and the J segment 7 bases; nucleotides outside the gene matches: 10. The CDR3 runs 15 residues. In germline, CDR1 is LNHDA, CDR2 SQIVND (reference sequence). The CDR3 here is CASSGLANMGNEQFF. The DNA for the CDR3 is TGTGCCAGTAGTGGACTAGCTAATATGGGAAATGAGCAGTTCTTC.

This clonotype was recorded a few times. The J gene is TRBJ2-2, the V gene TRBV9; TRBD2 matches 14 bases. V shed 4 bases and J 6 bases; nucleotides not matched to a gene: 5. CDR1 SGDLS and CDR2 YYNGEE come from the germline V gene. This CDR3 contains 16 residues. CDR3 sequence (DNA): TGTGCCAGCAGCACAAGACTAGCGGGGGGGCCCGGGGAGCTGTTTTTT. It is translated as CASSTRLAGGPGELFF.

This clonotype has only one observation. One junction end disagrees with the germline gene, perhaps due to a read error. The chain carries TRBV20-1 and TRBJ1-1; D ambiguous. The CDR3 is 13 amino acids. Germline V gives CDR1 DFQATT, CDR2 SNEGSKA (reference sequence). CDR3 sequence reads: CSVRDKGTTEAFF. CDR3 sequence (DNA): TGCAGTGTTAGAGACAAGGGAACGACTGAAGCTTTCTTT.

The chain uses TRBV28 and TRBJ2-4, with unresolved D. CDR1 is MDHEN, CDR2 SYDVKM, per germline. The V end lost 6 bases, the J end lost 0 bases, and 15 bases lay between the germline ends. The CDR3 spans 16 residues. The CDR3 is CASSGSSLLAKNIQYF. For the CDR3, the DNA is TGTGCCAGCAGCGGATCCTCCTTACTAGCCAAAAACATTCAGTACTTC.

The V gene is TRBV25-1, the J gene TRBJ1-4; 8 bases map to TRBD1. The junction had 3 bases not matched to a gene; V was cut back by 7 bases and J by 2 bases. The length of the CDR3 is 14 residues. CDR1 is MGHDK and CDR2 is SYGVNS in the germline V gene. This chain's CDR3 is CASTRQGTNEKLFF. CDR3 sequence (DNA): TGTGCCAGCACCAGACAGGGGACTAATGAAAAACTGTTTTTT.

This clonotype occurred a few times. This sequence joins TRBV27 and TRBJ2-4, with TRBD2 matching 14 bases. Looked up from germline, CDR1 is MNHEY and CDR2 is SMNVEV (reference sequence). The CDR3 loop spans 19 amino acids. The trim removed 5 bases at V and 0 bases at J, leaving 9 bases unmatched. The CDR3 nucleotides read TGTGCCAGCAGTCCGAAGGGACTAGCGGGGGCCTTAGCCAAAAACATTCAGTACTTC. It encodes CASSPKGLAGALAKNIQYF.

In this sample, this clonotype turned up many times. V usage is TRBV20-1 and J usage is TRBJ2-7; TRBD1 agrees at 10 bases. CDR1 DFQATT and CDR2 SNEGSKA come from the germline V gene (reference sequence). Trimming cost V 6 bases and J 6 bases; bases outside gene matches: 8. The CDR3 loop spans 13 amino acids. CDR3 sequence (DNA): TGCAGTGCACGACAGGGGGCAAAAAGCGAGCAGTACTTC. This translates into CSARQGAKSEQYF.

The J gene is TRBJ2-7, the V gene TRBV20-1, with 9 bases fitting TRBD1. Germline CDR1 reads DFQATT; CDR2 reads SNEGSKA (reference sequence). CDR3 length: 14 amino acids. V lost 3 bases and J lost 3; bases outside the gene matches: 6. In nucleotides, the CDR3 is TGCAGTGCTAGGGATCGGGACAGGGACTACGAGCAGTACTTC. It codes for CSARDRDRDYEQYF.

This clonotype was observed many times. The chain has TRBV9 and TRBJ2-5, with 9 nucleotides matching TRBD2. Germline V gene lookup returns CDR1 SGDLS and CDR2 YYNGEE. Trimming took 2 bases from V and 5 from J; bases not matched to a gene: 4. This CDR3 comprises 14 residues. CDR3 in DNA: TGTGCCAGCAGCGTTCTAGCGGGATTCGAGACCCAGTACTTC. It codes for CASSVLAGFETQYF.

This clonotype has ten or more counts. For the CDR3, the DNA is TGTGCCAGCAGACCAGACAGGGGGGTGATGAACACTGAAGCTTTCTTT. This encodes CASRPDRGVMNTEAFF. V is TRBV12-3 or TRBV12-4 and J is TRBJ1-1; 9 bases agree with TRBD1. There are 16 residues in the CDR3. V was clipped by 6 bases and J by 0 bases; unmatched bases: 8.

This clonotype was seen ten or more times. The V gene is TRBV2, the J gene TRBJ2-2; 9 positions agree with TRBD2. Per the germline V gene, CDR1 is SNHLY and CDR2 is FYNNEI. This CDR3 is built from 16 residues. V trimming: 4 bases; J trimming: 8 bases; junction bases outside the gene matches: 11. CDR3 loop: CASSATSGGLRGELFF. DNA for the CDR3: TGTGCCAGCAGTGCGACTAGCGGCGGACTGAGGGGGGAGCTGTTTTTT.

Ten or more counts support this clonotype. CDR3 DNA: TGTGCCACCAGCAGAGCGGGGGGAGCGTCCTACGAGCAGTACTTC. Its protein is CATSRAGGASYEQYF. V and J are TRBV15 and TRBJ2-7; TRBD2 aligns across 7 bases. V shed 1 base, J shed 1 base, and the junction held 4 bases outside the gene matches. This CDR3 is built from 15 residues. Germline lookup yields CDR1 LNHNV and CDR2 YYDKDF (reference sequence).

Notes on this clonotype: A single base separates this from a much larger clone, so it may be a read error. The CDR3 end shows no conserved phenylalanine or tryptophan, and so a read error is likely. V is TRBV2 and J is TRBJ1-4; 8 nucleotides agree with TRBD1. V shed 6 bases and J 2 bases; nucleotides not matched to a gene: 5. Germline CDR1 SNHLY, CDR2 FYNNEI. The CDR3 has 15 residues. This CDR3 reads CASSPYRGTNEKLFL. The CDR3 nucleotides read TGTGCCAGCAGCCCCTACAGGGGGACTAATGAAAAACTGTTTCTT.

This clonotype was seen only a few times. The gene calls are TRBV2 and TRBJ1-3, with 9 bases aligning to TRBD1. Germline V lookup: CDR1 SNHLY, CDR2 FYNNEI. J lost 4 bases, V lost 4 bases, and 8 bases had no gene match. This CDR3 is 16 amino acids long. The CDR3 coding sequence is TGTGCCAGCAGTGCCCTACGACAGGGGGTAGGAAACACCATATATTTT. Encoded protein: CASSALRQGVGNTIYF. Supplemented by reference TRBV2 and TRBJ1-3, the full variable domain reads EPEVTQTPSHQVTQMGQEVILRCVPISNHLYFYWYRQILGQKVEFLVSFYNNEISEKSEIFDDQFSVERPDGSNFTLKIRSTKLEDSAMYFCASSALRQGVGNTIYFGEGSWLTVV.

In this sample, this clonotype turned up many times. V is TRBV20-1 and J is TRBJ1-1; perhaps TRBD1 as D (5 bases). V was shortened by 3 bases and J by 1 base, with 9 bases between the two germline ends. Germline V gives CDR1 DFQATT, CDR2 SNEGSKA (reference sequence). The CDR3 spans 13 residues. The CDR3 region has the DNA TGCAGTGCTAGTTGGCAGGGGAACACTGAAGCTTTCTTT. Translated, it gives CSASWQGNTEAFF.

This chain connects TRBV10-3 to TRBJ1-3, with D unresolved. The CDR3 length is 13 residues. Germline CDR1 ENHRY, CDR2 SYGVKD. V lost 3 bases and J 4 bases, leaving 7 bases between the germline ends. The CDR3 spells CAISDGYGNTIYF. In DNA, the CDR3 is TGTGCCATCAGTGACGGGTACGGAAACACCATATATTTT.

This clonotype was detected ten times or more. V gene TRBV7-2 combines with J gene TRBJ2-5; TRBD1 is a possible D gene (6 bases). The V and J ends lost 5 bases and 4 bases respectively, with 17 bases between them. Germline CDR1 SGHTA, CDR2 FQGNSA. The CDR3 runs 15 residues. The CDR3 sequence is CASSPGTLSGETQYF. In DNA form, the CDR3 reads TGTGCCAGCAGCCCCGGGACACTCTCGGGAGAGACCCAGTACTTC.

The CDR3 here is CASSPRAPNTEAFF. DNA of the CDR3: TGTGCCAGCAGCCCTCGGGCCCCGAACACTGAAGCTTTCTTT. V gene TRBV7-6 combines with J gene TRBJ1-1; D is undetermined. V lost 5 bases to trimming and J lost 1 base, with 11 bases between them. CDR1 and CDR2 (germline): SGHVS, FNYEAQ. This CDR3 region has 14 residues.

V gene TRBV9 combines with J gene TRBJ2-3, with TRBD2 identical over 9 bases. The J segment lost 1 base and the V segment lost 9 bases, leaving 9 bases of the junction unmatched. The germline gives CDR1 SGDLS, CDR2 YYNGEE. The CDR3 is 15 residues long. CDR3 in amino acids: CATAGGSGRTDTQYF. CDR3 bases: TGTGCCACCGCGGGGGGGAGCGGACGCACAGATACGCAGTATTTT.

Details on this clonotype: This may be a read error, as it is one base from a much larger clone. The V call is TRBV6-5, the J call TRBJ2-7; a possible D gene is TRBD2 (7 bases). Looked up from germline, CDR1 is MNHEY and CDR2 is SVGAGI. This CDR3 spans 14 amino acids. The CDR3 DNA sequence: TGTGCCAGCAGTTACGCGGGGGCGCGATACGAGCGGTACTTC. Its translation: CASSYAGARYERYF.